The 22 T cell receptor beta chains presented below share a single source sample, sequenced in a study of human thymus T cells (dated by TCRdb to the early 2020s). Libraries came from the immunoSEQ multiplex PCR assay. This immuneACCESS table, as held by TCRdb, lists in-frame sequences with V and J called but not all clones. Of the missing ones, under half trace to an unresolved V gene in checked studies; the others have no known cause. The sample table contains roughly 60,000 clones; only one count was recorded for 90% to 95% of them. The ten largest clones take up 5.5% to 7% of the sample. What was sequenced was blood. The receptors here all came from a boy in the first two years of life with a congenital heart defect but otherwise immunologically healthy.

V and J are TRBV5-1 and TRBJ2-1, with a possible D match to TRBD1 (5 bases). The CDR3 extends over 13 amino acids. Germline V gene sequence: CDR1 SGHRS, CDR2 YFSETQ. V shed 5 bases and J shed 6 bases, with 12 bases lying between them. The CDR3 coding sequence is TGCGCCAGCAGTTCGACAGTCGGCAATGAGCAGTTCTTC. The encoded protein is CASSSTVGNEQFF. Variable domain in full (rest from reference TRBV5-1 and TRBJ2-1): KAGVTQTPRYLIKTRGQQVTLSCSPISGHRSVSWYQQTPGQGLQFLFEYFSETQRNKGNFPGRFSGRQFSNSRSEMNVSTLELGDSALYLCASSSTVGNEQFFGPGTRLTVL.

The chain uses TRBV4-2 and TRBJ2-3; D is undetermined. V shed 4 bases and J shed 6 bases, with 8 bases lying between them. The CDR3 consists of 12 residues. Germline CDR1 is LGHNA and CDR2 is YNFKEQ. CDR3 nucleotides: TGTGCCAGCAGCCTTAATCCGGATACGCAGTATTTT. Its translation: CASSLNPDTQYF.

The chain has TRBV7-2 and TRBJ2-7, with D possibly matching TRBD2 (6 bases). Trimming took 0 bases from V and 4 from J, leaving 10 bases between them. Per germline, CDR1 SGHTA and CDR2 FQGNSA. There are 14 residues in the CDR3. The CDR3 DNA reads as TGTGCCAGCAGCTTAGCGGGAGGACTATACGAGCAGTACTTC. This codes for CASSLAGGLYEQYF.

V and J are TRBV4-2 and TRBJ2-3; D is undetermined. Trimming removed 0 bases at V and 6 bases at J, with 16 bases between. Germline V lookup: CDR1 LGHNA, CDR2 YNFKEQ. This CDR3 is 16 amino acids long. DNA of the CDR3: TGTGCCAGCAGCCAAGATTGGGCACACCCCGCGGATACGCAGTATTTT. This sequence encodes CASSQDWAHPADTQYF.

V usage is TRBV7-2 and J usage is TRBJ1-2; tentatively, D is TRBD1 (6 bases). CDR3 length: 15 amino acids. Trimming took 4 bases from V and 2 from J, leaving 14 bases between them. Germline V gene sequence: CDR1 SGHTA, CDR2 FQGNSA. CDR3 nucleotides: TGTGCCAGCAGCTCCGGGACACGAGGAAACTATGGCTACACCTTC. Its protein product is CASSSGTRGNYGYTF. Drawing the rest from reference TRBV7-2 and TRBJ1-2, the complete variable domain is GAGVSQSPSNKVTEKGKDVELRCDPISGHTALYWYRQSLGQGLEFLIYFQGNSAPDKSGLPSDRFSAERTGGSVSTLTIQRTQQEDSAVYLCASSSGTRGNYGYTFGSGTRLTVV.

J is TRBJ2-1 and V is TRBV7-3, with TRBD2 matching 8 bases. Looked up from germline, CDR1 is SGHTA and CDR2 is FQGTGA. After removal of 0 bases from V and 5 bases from J, the junction contained 6 bases not matched to a gene. CDR3 length equals 16 residues. The CDR3 nucleotides read TGTGCCAGCAGCTTAACCGGCGGGGGGCCTAACAATGAGCAGTTCTTC. This sequence encodes CASSLTGGGPNNEQFF. The entire variable domain, with the rest obtained from reference TRBV7-3 and TRBJ2-1, is as follows: GAGVSQTPSNKVTEKGKYVELRCDPISGHTALYWYRQSLGQGPEFLIYFQGTGAADDSGLPNDRFFAVRPEGSVSTLKIQRTERGDSAVYLCASSLTGGGPNNEQFFGPGTRLTVL.

This chain uses TRBV7-3 with TRBJ2-3; 8 nucleotides agree with TRBD2. The length of the CDR3 is 14 residues. Losses at the gene ends were 5 bases for V and 10 bases for J; bases not matched to a gene: 11. The germline gives CDR1 SGHTA, CDR2 FQGTGA. The CDR3 sequence: CASSARGAPGAQYF. The CDR3 DNA is TGTGCCAGCAGCGCGCGGGGGGCCCCGGGCGCGCAGTATTTT.

The chain combines TRBV15 with TRBJ2-7; 10 bases fit TRBD2. CDR3 length: 15 residues. V was clipped by 4 bases and J by 2 bases; unmatched bases: 5. Germline CDR1 and CDR2: LNHNV and YYDKDF (reference sequence). CDR3 in amino acids: CATSTSAGGPYEQYF. Written as DNA, the CDR3 is TGTGCCACCAGCACCTCAGCGGGAGGGCCCTACGAGCAGTACTTC.

The chain carries TRBV4-2 and TRBJ2-2; D is unclear. Trimming stripped 4 bases from V and 4 bases from J, with 7 bases between. Germline CDR1 and CDR2: LGHNA and YNFKEQ. This CDR3 is 13 amino acids long. CDR3 amino acids: CASSPDLTGELFF. The CDR3 coding sequence is TGTGCCAGCAGCCCGGACCTCACCGGGGAGCTGTTTTTT.

This chain joins TRBV6-5 and TRBJ1-1; TRBD1 aligns across 8 bases. The CDR3 runs 13 residues. The germline CDR1 and CDR2 sequences are MNHEY and SVGAGI. Trimming cost V 6 bases and J 4 bases; bases outside gene matches: 4. The CDR3 is CASSSTGGTEAFF. CDR3 bases: TGTGCCAGCAGCTCTACAGGGGGCACTGAAGCTTTCTTT.

V is TRBV7-6 and J is TRBJ2-1; TRBD1 matches 7 bases. The V and J ends lost 5 bases and 2 bases, in that order; junction bases with no gene match: 6. This CDR3 spans 15 amino acids. Germline CDR1 and CDR2: SGHVS and FNYEAQ. The CDR3 DNA reads as TGTGCCAGCAGCATAGGGGGCCTACCCTACAATGAGCAGTTCTTC. Translating it yields CASSIGGLPYNEQFF.

This sequence joins TRBV10-1 and TRBJ2-3; possibly TRBD2 for D (5 bases). The CDR3 is 14 residues long. In germline, CDR1 is WNHNN, CDR2 SYGVQD (reference sequence). The germline V and J ends were trimmed by 3 bases and 2 bases, with 9 bases remaining between them. CDR3 amino acids: CASSDRRPTDTQYF. Here the CDR3 DNA reads TGCGCCAGCAGTGACCGGAGGCCCACAGATACGCAGTATTTT.

This clone was observed a single time. The rearrangement uses TRBV18 and TRBJ1-3, with 7 bases that match TRBD1. V lost 4 bases and J lost 0; bases outside the gene matches: 3. From germline, CDR1 is KGHSH and CDR2 LQKENI. The CDR3 is made up of 15 amino acids. The chain's CDR3 is CASSLGQSSGNTIYF. The CDR3 DNA reads as TGTGCCAGCTCACTGGGACAGAGCTCTGGAAACACCATATATTTT.

The chain carries TRBV19 and TRBJ1-2; tentative D call: TRBD1 (6 bases). Trimming stripped 3 bases from V and 4 bases from J, with 12 bases between. The CDR3 runs 14 residues. CDR1 is LNHDA and CDR2 is SQIVND in the germline V gene (reference sequence). The CDR3 nucleotides are TGTGCCAGTAGTATCCAGACAGGCTTCTATGGCTACACCTTC. Protein sequence: CASSIQTGFYGYTF.

This clone was recorded once. J is TRBJ2-7 and V is TRBV18; 7 bases map to TRBD2. After removal of 3 bases from V and 5 bases from J, the junction contained 4 bases not matched to a gene. Per germline, CDR1 KGHSH and CDR2 LQKENI. CDR3 length: 13 residues. The DNA for the CDR3 is TGTGCCAGCTCACCTGGGCTAGCGGACGAGCAGTACTTC. Protein sequence: CASSPGLADEQYF.

The V call is TRBV5-4, the J call TRBJ1-2; no reliable D call. The germline V gene encodes CDR1 SGHNT and CDR2 YYREEE (reference sequence). V lost 4 bases, J lost 4 bases, and 8 bases lay in between. The CDR3 is made up of 12 amino acids. The CDR3 DNA is TGTGCCAGCAGCACGGTGGCCTATGGCTACACCTTC. Translated, it gives CASSTVAYGYTF. The entire variable domain, with the rest obtained from reference TRBV5-4 and TRBJ1-2, is as follows: ETGVTQSPTHLIKTRGQQVTLRCSSQSGHNTVSWYQQALGQGPQFIFQYYREEENGRGNFPPRFSGLQFPNYSSELNVNALELDDSALYLCASSTVAYGYTFGSGTRLTVV.

The chain joins TRBV7-2 to TRBJ2-1, with 15 bases fitting TRBD2. Germline V gene lookup returns CDR1 SGHTA and CDR2 FQGNSA. The CDR3 covers 19 residues. The V and J ends lost 5 bases and 0 bases, in that order; junction bases with no gene match: 8. The CDR3 loop is CASSLPGLAGGTSYNEQFF. For the CDR3, the DNA is TGTGCCAGCAGCCTGCCGGGACTAGCGGGGGGTACCTCCTACAATGAGCAGTTCTTC. Supplemented by reference TRBV7-2 and TRBJ2-1, the full variable domain reads GAGVSQSPSNKVTEKGKDVELRCDPISGHTALYWYRQSLGQGLEFLIYFQGNSAPDKSGLPSDRFSAERTGGSVSTLTIQRTQQEDSAVYLCASSLPGLAGGTSYNEQFFGPGTRLTVL.

V is TRBV14 and J is TRBJ2-7; 7 nucleotides match TRBD2. After removal of 5 bases from V and 0 bases from J, the junction contained 4 bases not matched to a gene. CDR3 length: 14 amino acids. The germline V gene has CDR1 SGHDN and CDR2 FVKESK. CDR3 coding DNA: TGTGCCAGCAGCAGGCGGGAGAGCTCCTACGAGCAGTACTTC. It specifies CASSRRESSYEQYF.

CDR3 coding DNA: TGTGCCAGCAGTCCCCGAAAGGGAGGGATCTATGGCTACACCTTC. The encoded protein is CASSPRKGGIYGYTF. The V gene is TRBV27, the J gene TRBJ1-2, with no clear D. Trimming pared 5 bases from V and 4 bases from J, leaving 17 bases between. This CDR3 contains 15 residues. Germline lookup yields CDR1 MNHEY and CDR2 SMNVEV (reference sequence).

Regarding this clone: A junction end diverges from the germline sequence, so it may reflect a read error. The chain couples TRBV7-7 to TRBJ2-5; 9 nucleotides line up with TRBD1. The CDR3 loop spans 13 amino acids. In germline, CDR1 is SSHAT, CDR2 FNYEAQ (reference sequence). CDR3 bases: TGTGCTAGCAGCACGGGACAGGGAGAGACCCAGTACTTC. Protein: CASSTGQGETQYF.

This clone has only one observation. This sequence joins TRBV7-9 and TRBJ2-7, with 8 bases lining up with TRBD2. Germline CDR1 and CDR2: SEHNR and FQNEAQ (reference sequence). This CDR3 contains 15 residues. Trimming took 5 bases from V and 4 from J; bases not matched to a gene: 10. Here the CDR3 reads CASSALAGPPYEQYF. The CDR3 DNA reads TGTGCCAGCAGCGCTTTAGCGGGACCCCCTTACGAGCAGTACTTC. The full variable domain, completed using reference TRBV7-9 and TRBJ2-7, is DTGVSQNPRHKITKRGQNVTFRCDPISEHNRLYWYRQTLGQGPEFLTYFQNEAQLEKSRLLSDRFSAERPKGSFSTLEIQRTEQGDSAMYLCASSALAGPPYEQYFGPGTRLTVT.

J is TRBJ2-7 and V is TRBV6-1; 9 bases match TRBD1. The CDR3 sequence is 16 residues long. J lost 4 bases, V lost 3 bases, and 10 bases had no gene match. Per the germline V gene, CDR1 is MNHNS and CDR2 is SASEGT. CDR3 in DNA: TGTGCCAGCAGTGAGATGGTGGGACAGGGTTTTTACGAGCAGTACTTC. The encoded protein is CASSEMVGQGFYEQYF.